This T cell receptor beta chain was recorded in a study of blood T cell repertoires in COVID-19. Study at large: Nucleic acid was either cDNA or gDNA, and it came from T cells, B-cell-depleted T cells, or PBMCs.

Study processing details: Nucleated cell number was recorded as an estimate derived from reference gene primer amplification. TCRdb's table, derived via immunoSEQ multiplex PCR, lists solely in-frame clones and lacks some. Clone size and the V and J calls come from that table; the DNA yielded D and trimming. The sample lists approximately 200,000 clones, approximately 85% occurring once. V lost 5 bases and J lost 1; bases outside the gene matches: 3. This CDR3 contains 15 residues. Per germline, CDR1 MNHEY and CDR2 SMNVEV (reference sequence). Participant ages covered roughly 18 to 89 years across 24 US areas. Categorization into cohorts depended on clinical history that participants reported.

This TCR came from a man between 35 and 55 years old who had recovered from COVID-19. This chain links TRBV27 with TRBJ2-3, with 10 bases aligning to TRBD2. The specimen was PBMCs or T cells enriched from blood (not recorded which). The CDR3 coding sequence is TGTGCCAGCAGTGTCGGGACTAGCGGCACAGATACGCAGTATTTT. It translates to CASSVGTSGTDTQYF.